This TCR beta chain comes out of a study of human T cells and chemical hapten exposure. Study-level background: A 2 cm by 2 cm inner upper arm patch received 2% DPC for sensitization.

TCRdb re-analysed the RACE reads in MiXCR, keeping a single row per CDR3 protein. The sample yields 180,000 or so distinct CDR3 sequences, approximately 26% seen once. This clonotype was counted many times. Its target is unknown. Findings and limits, study-wide: Donors' alopecia may make their immune response differ from healthy people's. Large CDR3 similarity clusters arose significantly more often from expanded TCRs than from controls.

Time point: patch test 3, about 24 weeks after DPC sensitization. Treatment indicated: therapeutic diphenylcyclopropenone sensitization with weekly scalp DPC. Venepuncture was done earlier than the placement of each patch test. CDR1 is MNHEY, CDR2 SVGAGI, per germline. V was pared by 2 bases and J by 4 bases, with 0 bases of the junction left unmatched. CDR3 length: 14 residues. Material: whole blood, obtained in connection with sensitization to the hapten diphenylcyclopropenone (DPC). The chain combines TRBV6-5 with TRBJ1-1; 11 nucleotides line up with TRBD1. The clonotype originates from a woman between 35 and 50 years old with alopecia areata. Some clones in this sample may be carry-over from other donors' samples. The CDR3 here is CASSYGTGGTEAFF. CDR3 bases: TGTGCCAGCAGTTACGGGACAGGGGGCACTGAAGCTTTCTTT.